The rows below give T cell receptor beta chains drawn from one sample of a study of blood T cell repertoires in COVID-19. Produced via immunoSEQ multiplex PCR; TCRdb's table is partial and in-frame only. The data show hundreds of thousands of clones, approximately 90% seen once. The specimen sequenced was PBMCs or T cells enriched from blood (not recorded which). All receptors come from a man in his late teens or twenties who had recovered from COVID-19. Each CDR3 is given with its conserved first and last residue. A D gene is named only where the DNA matches it firmly.

>TRBD2|TRBV18|TRBJ2-2
CASSPSGRDTGELFF
TGTGCCAGCTCACCTAGCGGGAGAGACACCGGGGAGCTGTTTTTT
>.|TRBV3-1/TRBV3-2|TRBJ2-2
CASSELAAGELFF
TGTGCCAGCAGCGAACTGGCGGCTGGGGAGCTGTTTTTT
>TRBD2|TRBV28|TRBJ2-1
CASSIPDGTSGGEQFF
TGTGCCAGCAGTATCCCAGACGGGACTAGCGGCGGTGAGCAGTTCTTC
>TRBD1|TRBV14|TRBJ2-1
CASSRGQGATNEQFF
TGTGCCAGCAGCCGCGGACAGGGGGCGACCAATGAGCAGTTCTTC
>.|TRBV19|TRBJ1-1
CASTLSAGPLNTEAFF
TGTGCCAGTACCCTCTCGGCGGGCCCGTTGAACACTGAAGCTTTCTTT
>.|TRBV2|TRBJ2-7
CASIPVSYEQYF
TGTGCCAGCATCCCAGTTTCCTACGAGCAGTACTTC
>.|TRBV5-4|TRBJ1-1
CASSLDQGLRNTEAFF
TGTGCCAGCAGCTTGGATCAGGGGCTAAGGAACACTGAAGCTTTCTTT
>.|TRBV12-3/TRBV12-4|TRBJ1-2
CASSLGGGARYTF
TGTGCCAGCAGTTTAGGCGGAGGGGCGCGGTACACCTTC
>.|TRBV3-1/TRBV3-2|TRBJ2-5
CASSRGTAQETQYF
TGTGCCAGCAGCCGAGGGACTGCCCAAGAGACCCAGTACTTC
>TRBD2|TRBV7-8|TRBJ2-7
CASSSRGPTSGRAWF
TGTGCCAGCAGCAGCAGGGGGCCTACTAGCGGGAGGGCCTGGTTC
>.|TRBV19|TRBJ1-2
CASSIRAGKDYGYTF
TGTGCCAGTAGTATACGGGCAGGGAAAGACTATGGCTACACCTTC
>TRBD2|TRBV29-1|TRBJ2-5
CSVEDLHPGGPDETQYF
TGCAGCGTTGAAGATCTTCATCCGGGGGGGCCGGATGAGACCCAGTACTTC
>TRBD2|TRBV9|TRBJ2-7
CASSVVGLAGDEQYF
TGTGCCAGCAGCGTAGTTGGATTAGCGGGAGACGAGCAGTACTTC
>.|TRBV25-1|TRBJ1-4
CASSDSPTGLAKLFF
TGTGCCAGCAGTGATTCCCCAACAGGGTTGGCCAAACTGTTTTTT
>.|TRBV24-1|TRBJ1-5
CATSDLGQCNQPQHF
TGTGCCACCAGTGATTTGGGGCAGTGCAATCAGCCCCAGCATTTT
>TRBD1|TRBV7-8|TRBJ2-2
CASSPRNRDRTTGELFF
TGTGCCAGCAGCCCGCGAAACCGGGACAGGACCACCGGGGAGCTGTTTTTT
>.|TRBV28|TRBJ1-5
CASRSGGQPQHF
TGTGCCAGCAGGTCGGGGGGTCAGCCCCAGCATTTT
>.|TRBV7-3|TRBJ2-1
CASSSDRGDEQFF
TGTGCCAGCAGCTCGGACAGAGGGGATGAGCAGTTCTTC
>TRBD1|TRBV15|TRBJ1-3
CATSRETGVNTIYF
TGTGCCACCAGCAGGGAGACAGGGGTAAACACCATATATTTT
>.|TRBV7-8|TRBJ2-7
CASSLGTGIEQYF
TGTGCCAGCAGCTTAGGTACAGGGATCGAGCAGTACTTC
>.|TRBV5-1|TRBJ2-1
CASSLSGGSSYNEQFF
TGCGCCAGCAGCTTGAGCGGTGGTAGCTCCTACAATGAGCAGTTCTTC
>TRBD1|TRBV19|TRBJ2-1
CASSMGDSTYNEQFF
TGTGCCAGTAGTATGGGGGACAGTACCTACAATGAGCAGTTCTTC
>TRBD2|TRBV9|TRBJ2-2
CASSAQGGTTGELFF
TGTGCCAGCAGCGCCCAGGGAGGGACCACCGGGGAGCTGTTTTTT
>.|TRBV7-2|TRBJ2-2
CASSLEGVGTGELFF
TGTGCCAGCAGCTTAGAGGGGGTCGGCACCGGGGAGCTGTTTTTT